This is a list of T cell receptor beta chains from one sample in a study of PD-1 blockade in classical Hodgkin lymphoma. The table came from immunoSEQ multiplex PCR; TCRdb's copy has only in-frame clones and leaves some out. The repertoire holds 15,000 to 20,000 clones, with about 77% as singletons. The material sequenced was peripheral blood mononuclear cells (PBMCs), taken before the fourth cycle of nivolumab. These receptor sequences come from a human donor with classical Hodgkin lymphoma. Both conserved end residues are part of each CDR3. Each record gives: V gene, J gene, D gene, clone size, CDR3 protein, CDR3 DNA. D genes are given only for firm matches. Clone size is shown for a subset of rows, as once, few, many or a class of expanded clone.

>TRBV19|TRBJ2-2|-|-
CASSSLSHTGELFF
TGTGCCAGTAGTAGTCTCTCTCACACCGGGGAGCTGTTTTTT
>TRBV4-3|TRBJ2-5|-|-
CASSQGTGRQFDQYF
TGCGCCAGCAGCCAGGGTACGGGACGGCAATTCGACCAGTACTTC
>TRBV18|TRBJ1-5|-|-
CASSQVSNQPQHF
TGTGCCAGCTCCCAAGTTAGCAATCAGCCCCAGCATTTT
>TRBV18|TRBJ1-5|-|-
CASSPTSGGDQPQHF
TGTGCCAGCTCACCAACCTCGGGAGGGGATCAGCCCCAGCATTTT
>TRBV5-1|TRBJ1-1|TRBD1|-
CASSLPDRELAFF
TGCGCCAGCAGCTTGCCGGACAGGGAGTTAGCTTTCTTT
>TRBV27|TRBJ2-1|-|-
CASSLIFGTIPNEQFF
TGTGCCAGCAGTTTAATTTTTGGGACCATTCCCAATGAGCAGTTCTTC
>TRBV4-3|TRBJ2-1|-|-
CASSQDRFTNEQFF
TGCGCCAGCAGCCAAGATAGATTTACCAATGAGCAGTTCTTC
>TRBV29-1|TRBJ2-7|-|-
CSVAIGGYEQYF
TGCAGCGTTGCTATAGGGGGCTACGAGCAGTACTTC
>TRBV19|TRBJ2-3|-|-
CASSIAGIFTDTQYF
TGTGCCAGTAGTATCGCCGGGATTTTCACAGATACGCAGTATTTT
>TRBV6-1|TRBJ1-5|-|-
CASSESPRAPHQPQHF
TGTGCCAGCAGTGAATCCCCCAGGGCACCTCATCAGCCCCAGCATTTT
>TRBV7-9|TRBJ1-3|-|-
CASSLGQGQPGNTIYF
TGTGCCAGCAGCTTAGGGCAGGGCCAACCTGGAAACACCATATATTTT
>TRBV19|TRBJ2-3|-|-
CASSMVWGGAFDTQYF
TGTGCCAGTAGTATGGTCTGGGGGGGGGCATTTGATACGCAGTATTTT
>TRBV6-6|TRBJ2-6|-|-
CASTLSTGANVLTF
TGTGCCAGCACATTGAGTACTGGGGCCAACGTCCTGACCTTC
>TRBV5-5|TRBJ2-7|-|-
CASSLEDAYEQYF
TGTGCCAGCAGCTTGGAAGATGCCTACGAGCAGTACTTC
>TRBV19|TRBJ2-2|TRBD2|-
CASSIGLAGGPNTGELFF
TGTGCCAGTAGTATAGGCCTAGCGGGGGGCCCCAACACCGGGGAGCTGTTTTTT
>TRBV9|TRBJ2-2|TRBD2|few
CASSPRASGRGELFF
TGTGCCAGCAGCCCCCGGGCTAGCGGGAGAGGGGAGCTGTTTTTT
>TRBV11-2|TRBJ2-2|TRBD2|few
CASSLAGGRGELFF
TGTGCCAGCAGCTTAGCGGGGGGGCGCGGGGAGCTGTTTTTT
>TRBV7-6|TRBJ2-2|TRBD1|-
CASSLGGGQGRGTGELFF
TGTGCCAGCAGCTTAGGGGGCGGACAGGGGCGCGGCACCGGGGAGCTGTTTTTT
>TRBV19|TRBJ1-5|TRBD1|few
CASSIMKGTGRGSPQHF
TGTGCCAGTAGTATAATGAAAGGGACAGGAAGGGGATCGCCCCAGCATTTT
>TRBV10-2|TRBJ1-6|TRBD1|-
CASTLTGQGASPLHF
TGCGCCAGCACACTTACGGGACAGGGGGCTTCACCCCTCCACTTT
>TRBV5-4|TRBJ2-5|-|-
CASSFGGRETQYF
TGTGCCAGCAGCTTTGGGGGTCGGGAGACCCAGTACTTC
>TRBV7-9|TRBJ1-5|-|-
CASSLTGRNQPQHF
TGTGCCAGCAGCTTAACAGGGCGAAATCAGCCCCAGCATTTT
>TRBV19|TRBJ1-6|-|-
CASSILPVGSYNSPLHF
TGTGCCAGTAGTATCCTGCCCGTCGGGTCCTATAATTCACCCCTCCACTTT
>TRBV9|TRBJ1-2|-|hyperexpanded
CASSVGHDYGYTF
TGTGCCAGCAGCGTCGGTCATGACTATGGCTACACCTTC
>TRBV6-1|TRBJ1-6|TRBD1|few
CATGQASGSPLHF
TGTGCCACCGGACAGGCATCAGGTTCACCCCTCCACTTT
>TRBV6-5|TRBJ2-1|TRBD1|-
CASRLGQGGYNEQFF
TGTGCCAGCAGATTAGGACAGGGGGGTTACAATGAGCAGTTCTTC